This T cell receptor beta chain derives from a study of T cell responses to AZD1222 COVID-19 vaccine. On the study more broadly: Second-dose recipients at about 4 or about 12 weeks were treated as one pooled group. Points from the study as a whole: Clonal diversity was possibly underestimated, and white British individuals and females predominated among donors.

A note on this clone: Its specificity is unknown.

Here immunoSEQ multiplex PCR was the method, and the copy in TCRdb shows in-frame clones only, minus some. This table holds some 86,000 clones, roughly 94% found once. The TCR was taken from an adult in good health. Sequenced material: peripheral blood, taken on day 0 of AZD1222 vaccination.

CDR3 DNA: TGTGCCAGCTCACCGGGACAATCTAACTATGGCTACACCTTC. This gives the protein CASSPGQSNYGYTF. The chain has TRBV18 and TRBJ1-2; a weak D match, TRBD1 (6 bases). Germline-derived CDR1 and CDR2 are KGHSH and LQKENI. Trimming took off 3 bases at V and 0 bases at J, with 8 bases between the two ends. This CDR3 contains 14 residues.